Presented here are 13 T cell receptor beta chains from one specimen sequenced in a study of blood T cell repertoires in COVID-19. Only in-frame clones appear in the TCRdb table, and some are missing; sequencing was by immunoSEQ multiplex PCR. The sample yields over 300,000 clones, about nine tenths seen once. Input material: PBMCs or T cells enriched from blood (not recorded which). The receptors were sampled from a woman in her thirties or forties who had recovered from COVID-19.

CDR3 sequence reads: CASSRVGGTATEAFF. CDR3 sequence (DNA): TGTGCCAGCAGCCGAGTCGGAGGGACTGCCACTGAAGCTTTCTTT. The genes are TRBV9 and TRBJ1-1, with D possibly TRBD1 on 5 matching bases. Trimming shortened V by 4 bases and J by 4 bases, and 17 bases separated the two germline ends. CDR3 length: 15 amino acids. Germline CDR1 SGDLS, CDR2 YYNGEE.

V is TRBV28 and J is TRBJ2-5, with D uncertain. This CDR3 contains 12 residues. CDR1 is MDHEN and CDR2 is SYDVKM in the germline V gene. Trimming shortened V by 4 bases and J by 7 bases, and 10 bases separated the two germline ends. The chain's CDR3 is CASSSDGGTQYF. Written as DNA, the CDR3 is TGTGCCAGCAGTTCTGACGGCGGGACCCAGTACTTC.

The gene calls are TRBV7-8 and TRBJ1-3, with a weak D call TRBD1 (6 bases). The CDR3 has 15 amino acids. Trimming pared 1 base from V and 3 bases from J, leaving 10 bases between. Per the germline V gene, CDR1 is SGHVS and CDR2 is FQNEAQ. This CDR3 is CASSLVAGDGNTIYF. CDR3 nucleotide sequence: TGTGCCAGCAGCTTAGTTGCAGGGGATGGAAACACCATATATTTT.

This rearrangement joins TRBV11-3 to TRBJ2-7; TRBD2 agrees at 7 bases. The CDR3 has 13 residues. J gave up 5 bases and V 8 bases, and 9 bases lay outside the gene matches. The germline V gene encodes CDR1 SGHNT and CDR2 YENEEA. Here the CDR3 DNA reads TGTGCCAGCCAAGGCGGGAGACAGAACGAGCAGTACTTC. The encoded protein is CASQGGRQNEQYF.

The chain couples TRBV5-4 to TRBJ2-2, with D perhaps TRBD1 (5 bases). The CDR3 is 14 amino acids. V was clipped by 2 bases and J by 1 base, with 6 bases between them. Germline V lookup: CDR1 SGHNT, CDR2 YYREEE (reference sequence). The CDR3 DNA reads TGTGCCAGCAGCTTTACAGGGAACACCGGGGAGCTGTTTTTT. Protein: CASSFTGNTGELFF.

Note on this clone: The junction shows a germline mismatch at one end, possibly a read error. V and J are TRBV27 and TRBJ1-1; D call uncertain. CDR3 size: 13 residues. From germline, CDR1 is MNHEY and CDR2 SMNVEV (reference sequence). CDR3 nucleotide sequence: TGTGCCAGCCACCTCGGAGGGAACTCTGAAGCTTTCTTT. Encoded protein: CASHLGGNSEAFF.

The rearrangement joins TRBV10-3 to TRBJ1-5; 9 bases align to TRBD1. The V segment lost 0 bases and the J segment 6 bases; nucleotides outside the gene matches: 12. The CDR3 totals 18 residues. Per the germline V gene, CDR1 is ENHRY and CDR2 is SYGVKD. DNA of the CDR3: TGTGCCATCAGTGAGTCGAGATCGGGGACAGGGAGGGGTCAGCCCCAGCATTTT. As protein: CAISESRSGTGRGQPQHF.

In this sample, this clone turned up a few times. The chain joins TRBV28 to TRBJ1-4, with D maybe TRBD1 (5 bases). The CDR3 is 15 residues long. Trimming took off 4 bases at V and 4 bases at J, with 13 bases between the two ends. Germline V gene data show CDR1 as MDHEN and CDR2 as SYDVKM. The DNA for the CDR3 is TGTGCCAGCAGTTCCCCAGGGATGTATAATGAAAAACTGTTTTTT. Residues: CASSSPGMYNEKLFF.

This chain uses TRBV4-3 with TRBJ1-2; D is perhaps TRBD1 (5 bases). This CDR3 region has 15 residues. The germline V gene encodes CDR1 LGHNA and CDR2 YSLEER. Trimming shortened V by 6 bases and J by 2 bases, and 16 bases separated the two germline ends. The CDR3: CASSPTLGGNYGYTF. For the CDR3, the DNA is TGCGCCAGCAGTCCTACCCTGGGGGGAAACTATGGCTACACCTTC.

V usage is TRBV28 and J usage is TRBJ2-1, with 13 nucleotides matching TRBD2. CDR3 size: 17 residues. CDR1 is MDHEN, CDR2 SYDVKM, per germline. V lost 6 bases and J lost 9; bases outside the gene matches: 14. DNA for the CDR3: TGTGCCAGCAGCACCGGACTAGCGGGAGAGTTAGGCGGTGAGCAGTTCTTC. Translating it yields CASSTGLAGELGGEQFF.

The V and J genes are TRBV6-2 or TRBV6-3 and TRBJ1-2; no reliable D call. Germline loops: CDR1 MNHEY, CDR2 SVGEGT. Trimming cost V 6 bases and J 0 bases, with 14 bases left between them. The CDR3 runs 15 residues. This CDR3 reads CASSPIGEANYGYTF. The DNA of the CDR3 is TGTGCCAGCAGCCCCATTGGGGAGGCTAACTATGGCTACACCTTC.

This chain's CDR3 is CATSDPARGLYEQYF. Written as DNA, the CDR3 is TGTGCCACCAGTGACCCGGCTAGGGGGCTTTACGAGCAGTACTTC. The J gene is TRBJ2-7, the V gene TRBV24-1, with TRBD1 identical over 7 bases. The germline CDR1 and CDR2 sequences are KGHDR and SFDVKD. The V and J ends lost 4 bases and 4 bases, in that order; junction bases with no gene match: 9. CDR3 length: 15 residues.

The V and J genes are TRBV6-4 and TRBJ1-2; D call uncertain. The CDR3 is 13 amino acids. Deletions cut 5 bases from V and 4 bases from J, with 11 bases between. CDR1 and CDR2 (germline): MRHNA, SNTAGT. The CDR3 bases are TGTGCCAGCAGTACGCAGCCGGGCTATGGCTACACCTTC. Protein: CASSTQPGYGYTF.